This T cell receptor (beta chain) originates from a study of OX40 agonist ivuxolimab in advanced cancers. Findings of the study overall: The mean number of expanded clones was higher in CD8+ T cells than in CD4+.

A remark on this clone: Its antigen is currently unknown.

TCRdb keeps only in-frame clones here, not all; method: immunoSEQ multiplex PCR. The repertoire includes about 77,000 clones, about 90% of them detected once, and approximately 2.4% sits in the top ten. Germline V gene sequence: CDR1 SGHRS, CDR2 YFSETQ. Trimming removed 4 bases from V and 4 bases from J, with 15 bases in between. The CDR3 has 15 residues. The TCR originated in an adult with an advanced solid tumor such as melanoma, head and neck, liver or kidney cancer. The chain recombines TRBV5-1 with TRBJ1-5; D not certain. Specimen: CD4+ or CD8+ T cells sorted from blood, collected in a trial of the OX40 agonist ivuxolimab. The CDR3: CASSPGGSGNQPQHF. The CDR3 DNA follows: TGCGCCAGCAGCCCCGGCGGGAGCGGGAATCAGCCCCAGCATTTT. Supplemented by reference TRBV5-1 and TRBJ1-5, the full variable domain reads KAGVTQTPRYLIKTRGQQVTLSCSPISGHRSVSWYQQTPGQGLQFLFEYFSETQRNKGNFPGRFSGRQFSNSRSEMNVSTLELGDSALYLCASSPGGSGNQPQHFGDGTRLSIL.